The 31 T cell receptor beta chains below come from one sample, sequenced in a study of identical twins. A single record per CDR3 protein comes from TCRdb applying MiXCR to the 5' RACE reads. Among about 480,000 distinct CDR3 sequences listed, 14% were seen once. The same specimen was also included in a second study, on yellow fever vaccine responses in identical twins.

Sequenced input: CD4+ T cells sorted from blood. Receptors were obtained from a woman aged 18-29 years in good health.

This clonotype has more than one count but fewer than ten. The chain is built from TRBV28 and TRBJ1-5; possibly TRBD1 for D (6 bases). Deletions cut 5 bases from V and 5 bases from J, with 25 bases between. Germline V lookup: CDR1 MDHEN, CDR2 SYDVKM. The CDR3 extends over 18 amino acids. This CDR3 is CASSADRSPPGNHQPQHF. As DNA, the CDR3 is TGTGCCAGCAGTGCCGACAGGTCACCCCCGGGAAATCATCAGCCCCAGCATTTT.

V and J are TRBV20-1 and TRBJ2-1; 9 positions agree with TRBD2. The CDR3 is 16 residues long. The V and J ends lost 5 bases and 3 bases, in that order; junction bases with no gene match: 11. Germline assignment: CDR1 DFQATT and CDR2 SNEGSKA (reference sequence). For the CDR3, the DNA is TGCAGTGCTCTCAAACTAAGCGGGGGGCACTACAATGAGCAGTTCTTC. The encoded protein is CSALKLSGGHYNEQFF.

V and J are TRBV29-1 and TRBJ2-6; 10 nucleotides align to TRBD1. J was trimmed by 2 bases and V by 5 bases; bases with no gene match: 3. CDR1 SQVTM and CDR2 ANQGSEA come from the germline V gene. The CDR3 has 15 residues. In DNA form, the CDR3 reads TGCAGCGTTCCGACAGGGGGCGCTGGGGCCAACGTCCTGACTTTC. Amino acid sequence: CSVPTGGAGANVLTF.

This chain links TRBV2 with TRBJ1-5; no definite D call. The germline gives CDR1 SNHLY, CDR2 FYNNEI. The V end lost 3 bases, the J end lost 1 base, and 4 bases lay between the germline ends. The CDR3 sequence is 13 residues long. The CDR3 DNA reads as TGTGCCAGCAGTGACAGGAGCAATCAGCCCCAGCATTTT. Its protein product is CASSDRSNQPQHF.

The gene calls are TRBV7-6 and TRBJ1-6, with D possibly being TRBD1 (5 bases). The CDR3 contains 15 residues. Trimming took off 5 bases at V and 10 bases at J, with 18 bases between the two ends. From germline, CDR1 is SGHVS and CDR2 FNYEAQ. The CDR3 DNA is TGTGCCAGCAGCGTCGGGACTCAGCGTAGCTCACCCCTCCACTTT. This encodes CASSVGTQRSSPLHF.

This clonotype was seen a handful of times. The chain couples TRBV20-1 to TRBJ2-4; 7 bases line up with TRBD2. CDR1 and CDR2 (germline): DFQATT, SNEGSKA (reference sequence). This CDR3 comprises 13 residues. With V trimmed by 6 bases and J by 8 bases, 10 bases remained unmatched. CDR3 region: CSAVLARSDIQYF. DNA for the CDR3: TGCAGTGCGGTACTAGCGAGGTCTGACATTCAGTACTTC.

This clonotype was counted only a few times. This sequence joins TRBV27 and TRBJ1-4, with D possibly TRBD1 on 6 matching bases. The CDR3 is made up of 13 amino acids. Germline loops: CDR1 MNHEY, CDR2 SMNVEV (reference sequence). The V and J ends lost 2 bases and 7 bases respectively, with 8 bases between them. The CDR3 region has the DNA TGTGCCAGCAGTTTAGAGGGGGGTGAAAAACTGTTTTTT. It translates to CASSLEGGEKLFF. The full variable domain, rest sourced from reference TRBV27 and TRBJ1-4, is EAQVTQNPRYLITVTGKKLTVTCSQNMNHEYMSWYRQDPGLGLRQIYYSMNVEVTDKGDVPEGYKVSRKEKRNFPLILESPSPNQTSLYFCASSLEGGEKLFFGSGTQLSVL.

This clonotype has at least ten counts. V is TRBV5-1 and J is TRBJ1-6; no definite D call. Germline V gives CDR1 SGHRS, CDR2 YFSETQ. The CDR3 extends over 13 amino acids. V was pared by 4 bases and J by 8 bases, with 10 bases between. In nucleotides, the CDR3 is TGCGCCAGCAGCCCCCAGGACGATTCACCCCTCCACTTT. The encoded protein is CASSPQDDSPLHF. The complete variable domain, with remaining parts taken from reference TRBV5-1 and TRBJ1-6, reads KAGVTQTPRYLIKTRGQQVTLSCSPISGHRSVSWYQQTPGQGLQFLFEYFSETQRNKGNFPGRFSGRQFSNSRSEMNVSTLELGDSALYLCASSPQDDSPLHFGNGTRLTVT.

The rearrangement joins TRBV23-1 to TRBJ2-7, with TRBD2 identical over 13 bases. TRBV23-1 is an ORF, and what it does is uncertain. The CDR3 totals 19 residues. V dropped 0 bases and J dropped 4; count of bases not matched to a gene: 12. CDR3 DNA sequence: TGCGCCAGCAGTCAATCCGGGACTAGCGGGAAGGGCGAGGGGTACGAGCAGTACTTC. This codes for CASSQSGTSGKGEGYEQYF.

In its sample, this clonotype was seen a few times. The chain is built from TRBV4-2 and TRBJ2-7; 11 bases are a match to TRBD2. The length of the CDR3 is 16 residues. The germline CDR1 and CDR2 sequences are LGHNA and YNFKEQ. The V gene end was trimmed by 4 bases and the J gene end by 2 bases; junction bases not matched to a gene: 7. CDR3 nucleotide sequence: TGTGCCAGCAGCCGAGCCGGGACTAGCGGAACCTACGAGCAGTACTTC. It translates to CASSRAGTSGTYEQYF.

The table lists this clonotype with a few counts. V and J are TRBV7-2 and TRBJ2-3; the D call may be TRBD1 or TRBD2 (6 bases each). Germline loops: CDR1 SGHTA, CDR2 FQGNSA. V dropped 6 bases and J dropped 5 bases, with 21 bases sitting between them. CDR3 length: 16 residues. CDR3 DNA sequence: TGTGCCAGCAGTCTGGGCGAAAGGGGGGTGAGAGATACGCAGTATTTT. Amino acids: CASSLGERGVRDTQYF.

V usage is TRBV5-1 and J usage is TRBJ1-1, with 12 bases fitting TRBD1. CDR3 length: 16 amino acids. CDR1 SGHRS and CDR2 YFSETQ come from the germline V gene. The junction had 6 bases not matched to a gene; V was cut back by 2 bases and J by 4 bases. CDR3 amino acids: CASSFGTGGVGTEAFF. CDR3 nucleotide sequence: TGCGCCAGCAGCTTCGGGACAGGGGGCGTCGGCACTGAAGCTTTCTTT. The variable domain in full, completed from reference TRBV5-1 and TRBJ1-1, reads KAGVTQTPRYLIKTRGQQVTLSCSPISGHRSVSWYQQTPGQGLQFLFEYFSETQRNKGNFPGRFSGRQFSNSRSEMNVSTLELGDSALYLCASSFGTGGVGTEAFFGQGTRLTVV.

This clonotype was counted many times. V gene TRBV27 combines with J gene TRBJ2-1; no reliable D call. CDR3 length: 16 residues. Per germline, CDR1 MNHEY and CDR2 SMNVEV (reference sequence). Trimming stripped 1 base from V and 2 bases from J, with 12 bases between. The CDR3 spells CASSLFIGGTYNEQFF. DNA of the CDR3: TGTGCCAGCAGTTTATTTATCGGTGGCACCTACAATGAGCAGTTCTTC.

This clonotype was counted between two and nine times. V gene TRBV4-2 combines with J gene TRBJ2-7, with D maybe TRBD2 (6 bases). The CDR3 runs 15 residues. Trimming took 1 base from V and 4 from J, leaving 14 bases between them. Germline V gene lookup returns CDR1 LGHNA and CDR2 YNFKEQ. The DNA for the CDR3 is TGTGCCAGCAGCCAAGGCGGAGGGCCATTTTACGAGCAGTACTTC. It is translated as CASSQGGGPFYEQYF.

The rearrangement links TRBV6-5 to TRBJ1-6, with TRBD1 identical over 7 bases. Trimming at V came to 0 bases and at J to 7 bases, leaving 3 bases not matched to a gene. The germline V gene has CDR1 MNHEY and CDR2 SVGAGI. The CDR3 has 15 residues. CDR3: CASSYSDRRNSPLHF. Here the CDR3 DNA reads TGTGCCAGCAGTTACTCGGACAGGAGAAATTCACCCCTCCACTTT.

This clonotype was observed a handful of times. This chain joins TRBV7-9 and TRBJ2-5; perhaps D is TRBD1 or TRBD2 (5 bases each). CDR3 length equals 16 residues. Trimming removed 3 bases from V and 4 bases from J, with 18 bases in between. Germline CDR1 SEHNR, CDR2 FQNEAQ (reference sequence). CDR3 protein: CASSLRSSGAGETQYF. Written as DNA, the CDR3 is TGTGCCAGCAGCTTGAGGAGCTCCGGGGCAGGAGAGACCCAGTACTTC.

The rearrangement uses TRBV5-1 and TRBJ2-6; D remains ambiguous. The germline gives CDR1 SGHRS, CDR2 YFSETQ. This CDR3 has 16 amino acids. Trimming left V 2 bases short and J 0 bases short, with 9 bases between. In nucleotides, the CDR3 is TGCGCCAGCAGCTTTGACGCCCGCTCTGGGGCCAACGTCCTGACTTTC. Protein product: CASSFDARSGANVLTF.

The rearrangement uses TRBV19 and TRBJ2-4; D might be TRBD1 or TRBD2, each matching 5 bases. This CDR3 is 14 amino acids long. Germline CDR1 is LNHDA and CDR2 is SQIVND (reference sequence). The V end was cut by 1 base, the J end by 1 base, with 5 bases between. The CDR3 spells CASSIGGAKNIQYF. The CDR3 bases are TGTGCCAGTAGTATAGGGGGGGCCAAAAACATTCAGTACTTC.

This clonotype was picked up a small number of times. The CDR3 DNA follows: TGTGCCAGCAGGGAAACAGGGTTCCGTTCCTACGAGCAGTACTTC. This gives the protein CASRETGFRSYEQYF. This rearrangement joins TRBV7-2 to TRBJ2-7; tentatively, D is TRBD1 (6 bases). The CDR3 is 15 amino acids. Trimming left V 6 bases short and J 1 base short, with 16 bases between. Per the germline V gene, CDR1 is SGHTA and CDR2 is FQGNSA.

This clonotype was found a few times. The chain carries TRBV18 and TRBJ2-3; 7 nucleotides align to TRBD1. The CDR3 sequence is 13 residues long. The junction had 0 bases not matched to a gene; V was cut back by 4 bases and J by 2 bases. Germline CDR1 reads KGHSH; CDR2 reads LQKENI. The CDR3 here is CASSQGATDTQYF. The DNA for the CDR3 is TGTGCCAGCTCACAGGGGGCCACAGATACGCAGTATTTT.

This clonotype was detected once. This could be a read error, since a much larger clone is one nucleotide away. CDR3 DNA: TGCGCCAGCAGCGGGCCCATAAGCACAGATACGCAGTATTTT. It encodes CASSGPISTDTQYF. V gene TRBV5-1 combines with J gene TRBJ2-3; D gene ambiguous. This CDR3 comprises 14 residues. Deletions cut 4 bases from V and 0 bases from J, with 9 bases between. Germline V gene data show CDR1 as SGHRS and CDR2 as YFSETQ.

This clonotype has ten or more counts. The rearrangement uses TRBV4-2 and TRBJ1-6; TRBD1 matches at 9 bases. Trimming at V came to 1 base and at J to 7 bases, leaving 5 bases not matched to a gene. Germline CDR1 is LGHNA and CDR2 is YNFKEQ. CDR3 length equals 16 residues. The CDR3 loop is CASSQGGTGYNSPLHF. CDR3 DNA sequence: TGTGCCAGCAGCCAAGGTGGGACAGGGTACAATTCACCCCTCCACTTT.

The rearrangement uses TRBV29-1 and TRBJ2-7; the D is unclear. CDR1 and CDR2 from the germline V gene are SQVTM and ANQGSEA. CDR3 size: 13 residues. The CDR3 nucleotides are TGCAGCGCCAACCCCTCGAACCCGGGCCTTAGGTCGGTC. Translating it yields CSANPSNPGLRSV.

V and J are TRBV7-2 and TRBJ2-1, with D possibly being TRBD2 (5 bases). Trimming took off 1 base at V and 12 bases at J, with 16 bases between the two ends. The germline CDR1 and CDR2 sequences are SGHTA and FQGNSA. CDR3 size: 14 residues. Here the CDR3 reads CASSLEGALAGQFF. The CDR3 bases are TGTGCCAGCAGCTTAGAGGGAGCCCTGGCGGGGCAGTTCTTC.

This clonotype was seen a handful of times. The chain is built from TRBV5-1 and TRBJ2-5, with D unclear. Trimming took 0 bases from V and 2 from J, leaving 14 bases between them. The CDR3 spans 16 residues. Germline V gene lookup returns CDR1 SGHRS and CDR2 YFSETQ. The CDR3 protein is CASSLATAHRQETQYF. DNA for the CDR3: TGCGCCAGCAGCTTGGCGACGGCTCATCGACAAGAGACCCAGTACTTC.

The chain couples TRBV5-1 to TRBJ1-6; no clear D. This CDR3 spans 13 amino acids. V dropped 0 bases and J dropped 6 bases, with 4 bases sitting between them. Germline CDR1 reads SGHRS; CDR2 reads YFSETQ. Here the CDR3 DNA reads TGCGCCAGCAGCTTGGAAGCTAATTCACCCCTCCACTTT. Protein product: CASSLEANSPLHF.

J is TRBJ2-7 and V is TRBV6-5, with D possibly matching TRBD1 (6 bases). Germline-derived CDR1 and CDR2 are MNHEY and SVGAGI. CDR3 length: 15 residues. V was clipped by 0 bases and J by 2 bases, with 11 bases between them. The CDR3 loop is CASSYSTGKPYEQYF. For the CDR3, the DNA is TGTGCCAGCAGTTACTCTACAGGGAAACCCTACGAGCAGTACTTC.

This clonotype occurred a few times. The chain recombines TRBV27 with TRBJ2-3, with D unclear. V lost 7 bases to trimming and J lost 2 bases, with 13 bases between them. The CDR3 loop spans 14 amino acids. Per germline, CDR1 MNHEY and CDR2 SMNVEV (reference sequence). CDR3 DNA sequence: TGTGCCAGCATGACGGCAGCAGCCACAGATACGCAGTATTTT. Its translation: CASMTAAATDTQYF.

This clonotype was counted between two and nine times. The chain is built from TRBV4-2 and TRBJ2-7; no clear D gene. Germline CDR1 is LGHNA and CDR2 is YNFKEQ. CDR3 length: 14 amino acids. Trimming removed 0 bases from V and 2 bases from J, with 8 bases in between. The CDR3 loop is CASSQDWAAYEQYF. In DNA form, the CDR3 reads TGTGCCAGCAGCCAAGATTGGGCAGCCTACGAGCAGTACTTC.

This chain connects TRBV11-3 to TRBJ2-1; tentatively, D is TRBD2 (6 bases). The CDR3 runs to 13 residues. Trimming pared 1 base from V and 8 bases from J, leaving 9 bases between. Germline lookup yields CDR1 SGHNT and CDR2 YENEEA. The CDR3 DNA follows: TGTGCCAGCAGCTTAGTGCGCGGGGATGAGCAGTTCTTC. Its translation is CASSLVRGDEQFF.

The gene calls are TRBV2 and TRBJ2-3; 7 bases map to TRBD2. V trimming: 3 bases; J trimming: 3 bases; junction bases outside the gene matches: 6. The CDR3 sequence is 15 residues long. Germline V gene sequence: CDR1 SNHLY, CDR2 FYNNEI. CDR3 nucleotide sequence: TGTGCCAGCAGTGAGGGCGGGAGAAGGACAGATACGCAGTATTTT. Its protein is CASSEGGRRTDTQYF.